These 3 T cell receptor beta chains came from one sample sequenced in a study of long-term antiretroviral therapy in people with HIV. The authors ran the immunoSEQ assay, v3.0, at survey level. Generated by immunoSEQ multiplex PCR, the TCRdb table keeps only in-frame clones and is missing some. Of 25,000 to 30,000 clones in the sample, about nine tenths were seen once. The specimen was unsorted PBMCs, collected 5.2 years after starting antiretroviral therapy. The receptors stem from a woman aged 40 to 50 with HIV.

The V call is TRBV7-9, the J call TRBJ2-7; 7 nucleotides match TRBD2. The CDR3 is 14 residues long. The germline gives CDR1 SEHNR, CDR2 FQNEAQ (reference sequence). V lost 4 bases to trimming and J lost 0 bases; unmatched junction nucleotides: 3. Written as DNA, the CDR3 is TGTGCCAGCAGCTCTAGCGGAAGCTCCTACGAGCAGTACTTC. Encoded protein: CASSSSGSSYEQYF.

Here the CDR3 reads CASSLNRGHEQYF. CDR3 nucleotides: TGTGCCAGCAGCTTAAACCGTGGCCACGAGCAGTACTTC. The genes are TRBV7-2 and TRBJ2-7, with no clear D. The CDR3 is 13 residues long. Per germline, CDR1 SGHTA and CDR2 FQGNSA. Trimming left V 2 bases short and J 5 bases short, with 10 bases between.

The chain links TRBV30 to TRBJ1-4; tentative D call: TRBD1 (6 bases). The germline V gene encodes CDR1 GTSNPN and CDR2 SVGIG (reference sequence). CDR3 length: 15 amino acids. Deletions cut 0 bases from V and 2 bases from J, with 10 bases between. CDR3 residues: CAWSVHRGTNEKLFF. The CDR3 DNA reads as TGTGCCTGGAGTGTACATAGGGGGACTAATGAAAAACTGTTTTTT.